This is a list of T cell receptor beta chains from one sample in a study of identical twins. TCRdb processed the 5' RACE reads anew with MiXCR; each CDR3 protein has one entry. This table holds roughly 770,000 distinct CDR3 sequences, roughly 20% found once. These data also formed part of another study, on T cells expressing NK-cell markers.

Sequencing input: PBMCs. Source of these receptors: a young woman in good health. CDR3s include the opening cysteine and the closing phenylalanine or tryptophan. A D gene is named only where the DNA matches it firmly. Only some rows state a clone size, as once, few, many or a class for expanded clones.

J | size | D | V | CDR3 | DNA
TRBJ2-5 | NA | TRBD2 | TRBV7-8 | CASSLVVSGGIQETQYF | TGTGCCAGCAGCTTAGTGGTTAGCGGGGGGATACAAGAGACCCAGTACTTC
TRBJ1-1 | few | NA | TRBV12-3/TRBV12-4 | CASSLASGSSEAFF | TGTGCCAGCAGTTTAGCTTCGGGATCCTCCGAAGCTTTCTTT
TRBJ1-4 | few | NA | TRBV14 | CASSQPAGKLFF | TGTGCCAGCAGCCAACCAGCAGGGAAACTGTTTTTT
TRBJ2-3 | NA | TRBD2 | TRBV7-6 | CASSPREATQYF | TGTGCCAGCAGCCCCCGGGAGGCTACGCAGTATTTT
TRBJ2-7 | NA | TRBD1 | TRBV10-3 | CAISETGDGEQYF | TGTGCCATCAGTGAGACAGGGGACGGGGAGCAGTACTTC
TRBJ2-6 | few | NA | TRBV2 | CASSPGSHSGANVLTF | TGTGCCAGCAGTCCAGGGAGCCACTCTGGGGCCAACGTCCTGACTTTC
TRBJ2-5 | few | NA | TRBV20-1 | CSASQRFPETQYF | TGCAGTGCCTCACAGCGGTTTCCAGAGACCCAGTACTTC
TRBJ1-1 | NA | NA | TRBV6-1 | CASQQGIHTEAFF | TGTGCCAGCCAGCAGGGAATTCACACTGAAGCTTTCTTT
TRBJ1-1 | many | TRBD1 | TRBV20-1 | CSAGQGRTEAFF | TGCAGTGCTGGACAGGGAAGGACTGAAGCTTTCTTT
TRBJ1-1 | NA | NA | TRBV5-5 | CASSFVRDTEAFF | TGTGCCAGCAGCTTCGTCCGGGACACTGAAGCTTTCTTT
TRBJ1-2 | NA | TRBD1 | TRBV7-9 | CASSLTGQIYGYTF | TGTGCCAGCAGTTTGACGGGACAGATTTATGGCTACACCTTC
TRBJ2-1 | few | TRBD1 | TRBV20-1 | CSARDERDRGFASGPYNEQFF | TGCAGTGCTAGAGATGAACGGGACAGGGGGTTCGCTAGCGGGCCATACAATGAGCAGTTCTTC
TRBJ2-1 | NA | TRBD2 | TRBV7-2 | CASSRKAGGENEQFF | TGTGCCAGCAGCCGCAAAGCGGGAGGGGAAAATGAGCAGTTCTTC
TRBJ2-7 | few | NA | TRBV5-1 | CASSVDHPYEQYF | TGCGCCAGCAGCGTAGACCACCCCTACGAGCAGTACTTC
TRBJ2-1 | few | NA | TRBV7-6 | CASSLAGNFNEQFF | TGTGCCAGCAGCTTAGCGGGAAATTTCAATGAGCAGTTCTTC
TRBJ2-2 | NA | NA | TRBV19 | CASRGDTGELFF | TGTGCCAGTAGGGGGGACACCGGGGAGCTGTTTTTT
TRBJ2-1 | NA | NA | TRBV7-2 | CASSLAVGLVNEQFF | TGTGCCAGCAGCTTAGCAGTGGGACTCGTTAATGAGCAGTTCTTC
TRBJ1-2 | many | NA | TRBV11-2 | CASSQGRDGDGYTF | TGTGCCAGCAGCCAAGGCCGGGACGGAGATGGCTACACCTTC
TRBJ1-2 | few | TRBD1 | TRBV13 | CASSSTGQGPSGYTF | TGTGCCAGCAGCTCCACGGGACAGGGACCGTCTGGCTACACCTTC
TRBJ2-1 | NA | TRBD2 | TRBV5-1 | CASSSQAGGAYNEQFF | TGCGCCAGCAGCTCCCAAGCGGGGGGGGCCTACAATGAGCAGTTCTTC
TRBJ2-7 | NA | NA | TRBV5-6 | CASSLGPGLDEQYF | TGTGCCAGCAGCTTGGGACCGGGTCTCGACGAGCAGTACTTC
TRBJ2-5 | NA | NA | TRBV20-1 | CSASHLETQYF | TGCAGTGCTAGTCATCTGGAGACCCAGTACTTC
TRBJ1-1 | NA | NA | TRBV7-8 | CASSLNMGRGTEAFF | TGTGCCAGCAGCTTAAACATGGGGAGGGGGACTGAAGCTTTCTTT
TRBJ2-5 | many | NA | TRBV12-3/TRBV12-4 | CASSFGSSGQETQYF | TGTGCCAGCAGTTTTGGGAGTAGCGGCCAAGAGACCCAGTACTTC
TRBJ2-5 | NA | TRBD2 | TRBV3-1 | CASSQGTSAEETQYF | TGTGCCAGCAGCCAGGGGACTAGCGCAGAAGAGACCCAGTACTTC
TRBJ2-2 | few | NA | TRBV9 | CASSVASGLGELFF | TGTGCCAGCAGCGTAGCCTCAGGGCTCGGGGAGCTGTTTTTT